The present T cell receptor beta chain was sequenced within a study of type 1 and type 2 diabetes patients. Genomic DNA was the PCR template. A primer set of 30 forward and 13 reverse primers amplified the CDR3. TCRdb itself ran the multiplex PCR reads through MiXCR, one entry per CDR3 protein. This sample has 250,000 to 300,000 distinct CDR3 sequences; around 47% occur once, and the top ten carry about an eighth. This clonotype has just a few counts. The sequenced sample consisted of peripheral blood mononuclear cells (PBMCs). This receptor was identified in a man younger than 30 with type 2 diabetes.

The CDR3 bases are TGTGCCAGCAGTTTATCGGTATCAGACTATGGCTACACCTTC. Amino acid sequence: CASSLSVSDYGYTF. V gene TRBV12-3 or TRBV12-4 combines with J gene TRBJ1-2, with unresolved D. The V end was cut by 2 bases, the J end by 3 bases, with 10 bases between. The CDR3 covers 14 residues.